A selection of T cell receptor beta chains follows, all from one sample in a study of T cell changes during pregnancy in multiple sclerosis. The table came from immunoSEQ multiplex PCR; TCRdb's copy has only in-frame clones and leaves some out. The repertoire includes around 36,000 clones, 85% to 95% of them detected once, and about 1.2% sits in the top ten. The source was peripheral blood, collected before pregnancy. All receptors derive from a female donor with multiple sclerosis, enrolled in a pregnancy study. The conserved cysteine and the conserved F or W are not part of the CDR3 here. Clone size is stated in some rows and not others, as once, few, many or a class when expanded.

v_call: TRBV5-8
cdr3_length: 13
j_call: TRBJ1-2
clone_size: .
cdr3_aa: ASSKRTVLNYGYT

v_call: TRBV2
cdr3_length: 14
j_call: TRBJ2-3
clone_size: .
cdr3_aa: ATTPTGSIYTDTQY

v_call: TRBV10-3
cdr3_length: 13
j_call: TRBJ2-7
clone_size: once
cdr3_aa: AISEPLAGVHEQY

v_call: TRBV28
cdr3_length: 15
j_call: TRBJ2-3
clone_size: .
cdr3_aa: ASSSGTSGTITDTQY

v_call: TRBV23-1
cdr3_length: 13
j_call: TRBJ2-2
clone_size: .
cdr3_aa: ASSQGGSNTGELF

v_call: TRBV4-2
cdr3_length: 15
j_call: TRBJ2-1
clone_size: .
cdr3_aa: ASSQRQGAGTYNEQF

v_call: TRBV5-1
cdr3_length: 14
j_call: TRBJ2-3
clone_size: .
cdr3_aa: ASSGAGTGVTDTQY

v_call: TRBV6-4
cdr3_length: 14
j_call: TRBJ1-1
clone_size: .
cdr3_aa: ASHPGTGARGTEAF

v_call: TRBV7-9
cdr3_length: 14
j_call: TRBJ1-1
clone_size: few
cdr3_aa: ASSLRGTGWNTEAF

v_call: TRBV5-6
cdr3_length: 13
j_call: TRBJ1-1
clone_size: .
cdr3_aa: ASSSQVGVATEAF

v_call: TRBV5-1
cdr3_length: 15
j_call: TRBJ2-7
clone_size: .
cdr3_aa: ASSLTRVAGKTYEQY

v_call: TRBV4-2
cdr3_length: 15
j_call: TRBJ2-1
clone_size: .
cdr3_aa: ASSQDLVGASYNEQF

v_call: TRBV5-1
cdr3_length: 15
j_call: TRBJ2-3
clone_size: .
cdr3_aa: ASSSSAGPRDTDTQY

v_call: TRBV30
cdr3_length: 11
j_call: TRBJ2-3
clone_size: .
cdr3_aa: AWSRREDGTQY

v_call: TRBV5-1
cdr3_length: 12
j_call: TRBJ1-4
clone_size: .
cdr3_aa: ASSPGGVFEKLF

v_call: TRBV14
cdr3_length: 11
j_call: TRBJ2-3
clone_size: .
cdr3_aa: ASSQQEGDTQY

v_call: TRBV6-5
cdr3_length: 11
j_call: TRBJ2-1
clone_size: once
cdr3_aa: ASSKDRGYEQF

v_call: TRBV7-2
cdr3_length: 12
j_call: TRBJ2-7
clone_size: medium-sized
cdr3_aa: ASSLSIQVSEQY

v_call: TRBV30
cdr3_length: 11
j_call: TRBJ1-6
clone_size: .
cdr3_aa: AWTGQLNSPLH

v_call: TRBV28
cdr3_length: 14
j_call: TRBJ2-2
clone_size: .
cdr3_aa: ASSAGLLFRTGELF

v_call: TRBV4-1
cdr3_length: 12
j_call: TRBJ1-2
clone_size: .
cdr3_aa: ASSQAGQNYGYT

v_call: TRBV10-3
cdr3_length: 11
j_call: TRBJ2-5
clone_size: .
cdr3_aa: AISEGGEETQY

v_call: TRBV29-1
cdr3_length: 10
j_call: TRBJ1-2
clone_size: .
cdr3_aa: SARQGAGGYT

v_call: TRBV30
cdr3_length: 11
j_call: TRBJ2-7
clone_size: .
cdr3_aa: AGGHSGYYEQY

v_call: TRBV4-1
cdr3_length: 13
j_call: TRBJ2-7
clone_size: .
cdr3_aa: ASSQEVPGFYEQY

v_call: TRBV18
cdr3_length: 13
j_call: TRBJ2-3
clone_size: .
cdr3_aa: ASSPGTSGRDTQY

v_call: TRBV9
cdr3_length: 12
j_call: TRBJ2-1
clone_size: .
cdr3_aa: ASSKDRSYNEQF

v_call: TRBV6-1
cdr3_length: 12
j_call: TRBJ1-1
clone_size: .
cdr3_aa: ASSEEGRGLLTF

v_call: TRBV6-4
cdr3_length: 13
j_call: TRBJ2-2
clone_size: .
cdr3_aa: ASSDNRGDTGELF

v_call: TRBV14
cdr3_length: 12
j_call: TRBJ1-2
clone_size: .
cdr3_aa: ASSFPGQGSGYT

v_call: TRBV6-1
cdr3_length: 13
j_call: TRBJ2-7
clone_size: .
cdr3_aa: ASSESTSAYYEQY

v_call: TRBV18
cdr3_length: 14
j_call: TRBJ1-1
clone_size: .
cdr3_aa: ASSPRGTGTNTEAF

v_call: TRBV5-4
cdr3_length: 14
j_call: TRBJ2-1
clone_size: .
cdr3_aa: ASTFVAGGFDNEQF

v_call: TRBV4-2
cdr3_length: 15
j_call: TRBJ1-5
clone_size: .
cdr3_aa: ASSRASTPISNQPQH

v_call: TRBV6-5
cdr3_length: 13
j_call: TRBJ1-5
clone_size: medium-sized
cdr3_aa: ASSPRDRENQPQH

v_call: TRBV30
cdr3_length: 10
j_call: TRBJ1-1
clone_size: .
cdr3_aa: AWSGSDREAF

v_call: TRBV7-3
cdr3_length: 12
j_call: TRBJ2-7
clone_size: .
cdr3_aa: ASSLSGGSGEQY

v_call: TRBV5-1
cdr3_length: 12
j_call: TRBJ2-3
clone_size: .
cdr3_aa: ASSLGQTTDTQY

v_call: TRBV6-5
cdr3_length: 13
j_call: TRBJ1-4
clone_size: few
cdr3_aa: ASRPSRGSRGKLF

v_call: TRBV5-1
cdr3_length: 14
j_call: TRBJ1-4
clone_size: .
cdr3_aa: ASSLQSRATNEKLF

v_call: TRBV27
cdr3_length: 11
j_call: TRBJ2-1
clone_size: once
cdr3_aa: ASSLNRANEQF

v_call: TRBV4-3
cdr3_length: 10
j_call: TRBJ2-1
clone_size: .
cdr3_aa: ASSQDNQRQF

v_call: TRBV11-2
cdr3_length: 14
j_call: TRBJ2-1
clone_size: .
cdr3_aa: ASSRGGISIYNEQF

v_call: TRBV19
cdr3_length: 11
j_call: TRBJ1-1
clone_size: few
cdr3_aa: ASSIRGITEAF

v_call: TRBV2
cdr3_length: 11
j_call: TRBJ1-2
clone_size: .
cdr3_aa: ASSADRSGGYT

v_call: TRBV1
cdr3_length: 14
j_call: TRBJ2-7
clone_size: .
cdr3_aa: TSSQDRTGGSYEQY

v_call: TRBV9
cdr3_length: 14
j_call: TRBJ2-7
clone_size: .
cdr3_aa: ASSARGTSSTYEQY

v_call: TRBV12-5
cdr3_length: 14
j_call: TRBJ2-1
clone_size: once
cdr3_aa: ASGLVRSGGIYEQF

v_call: TRBV4-1
cdr3_length: 13
j_call: TRBJ1-5
clone_size: .
cdr3_aa: ASSSGTGGNQPQH

v_call: TRBV29-1
cdr3_length: 10
j_call: TRBJ2-1
clone_size: .
cdr3_aa: SVRPEGNEQF

v_call: TRBV4-1
cdr3_length: 17
j_call: TRBJ2-2
clone_size: .
cdr3_aa: ASSYRWDTGGSNTGELF